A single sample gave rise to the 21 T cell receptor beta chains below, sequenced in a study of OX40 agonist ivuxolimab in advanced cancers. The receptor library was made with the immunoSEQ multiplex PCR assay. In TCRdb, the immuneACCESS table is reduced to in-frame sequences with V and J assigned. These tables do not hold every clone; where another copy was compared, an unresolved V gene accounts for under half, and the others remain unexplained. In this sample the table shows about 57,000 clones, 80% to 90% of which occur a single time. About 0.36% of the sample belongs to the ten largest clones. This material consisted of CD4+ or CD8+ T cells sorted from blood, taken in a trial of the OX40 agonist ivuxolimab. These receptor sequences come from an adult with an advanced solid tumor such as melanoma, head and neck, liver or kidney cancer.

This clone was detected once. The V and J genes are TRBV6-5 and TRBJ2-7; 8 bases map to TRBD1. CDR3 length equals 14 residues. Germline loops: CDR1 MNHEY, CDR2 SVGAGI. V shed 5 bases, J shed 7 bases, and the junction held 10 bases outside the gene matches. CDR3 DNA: TGTGCCAGCAGTACAGGACAGGGCACAGGGGAGCAGTACTTC. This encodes CASSTGQGTGEQYF.

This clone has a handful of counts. The CDR3 DNA sequence: TGTGCCAGCAGGACTAGCGGGAACACCGGGGAGCTGTTTTTT. Encoded protein: CASRTSGNTGELFF. V gene TRBV6-6 combines with J gene TRBJ2-2; 9 bases are shared with TRBD2. V lost 6 bases and J lost 1; bases outside the gene matches: 0. Germline CDR1 and CDR2: MNHNY and SVGAGI (reference sequence). This CDR3 has 14 amino acids.

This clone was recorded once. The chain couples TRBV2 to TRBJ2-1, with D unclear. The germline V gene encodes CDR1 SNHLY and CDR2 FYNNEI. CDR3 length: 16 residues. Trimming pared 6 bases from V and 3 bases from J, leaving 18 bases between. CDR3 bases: TGTGCCAGCAGATTTACGACCCCCTACTTCTACAATGAGCAGTTCTTC. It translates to CASRFTTPYFYNEQFF. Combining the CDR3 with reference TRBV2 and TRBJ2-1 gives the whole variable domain EPEVTQTPSHQVTQMGQEVILRCVPISNHLYFYWYRQILGQKVEFLVSFYNNEISEKSEIFDDQFSVERPDGSNFTLKIRSTKLEDSAMYFCASRFTTPYFYNEQFFGPGTRLTVL.

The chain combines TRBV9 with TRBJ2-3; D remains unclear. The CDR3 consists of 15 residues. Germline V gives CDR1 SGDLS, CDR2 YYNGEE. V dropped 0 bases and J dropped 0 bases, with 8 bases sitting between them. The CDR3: CASSVGPTSTDTQYF. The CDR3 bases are TGTGCCAGCAGCGTAGGCCCGACTAGCACAGATACGCAGTATTTT.

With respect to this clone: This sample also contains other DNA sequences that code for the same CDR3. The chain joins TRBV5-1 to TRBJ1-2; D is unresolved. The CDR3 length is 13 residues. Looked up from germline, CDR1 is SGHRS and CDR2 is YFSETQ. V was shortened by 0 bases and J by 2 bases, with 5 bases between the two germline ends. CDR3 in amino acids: CASSLGQNYGYTF. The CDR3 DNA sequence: TGCGCCAGCAGCTTGGGTCAGAACTATGGCTACACCTTC.

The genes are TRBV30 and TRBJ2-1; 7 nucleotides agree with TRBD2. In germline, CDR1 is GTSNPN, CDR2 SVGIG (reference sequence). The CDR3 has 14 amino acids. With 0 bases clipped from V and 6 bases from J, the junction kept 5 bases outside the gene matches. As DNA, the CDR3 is TGTGCCTGGAGTGTGGGCGGGAGCGGCAATGAGCAGTTCTTC. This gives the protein CAWSVGGSGNEQFF.

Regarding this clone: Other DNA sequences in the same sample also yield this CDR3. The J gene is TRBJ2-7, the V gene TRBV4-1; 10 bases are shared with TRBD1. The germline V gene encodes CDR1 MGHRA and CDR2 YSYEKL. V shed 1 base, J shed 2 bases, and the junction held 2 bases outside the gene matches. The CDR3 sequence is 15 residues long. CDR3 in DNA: TGCGCCAGCAGCCAAGGGACAGGGGGTACCTACGAGCAGTACTTC. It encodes CASSQGTGGTYEQYF.

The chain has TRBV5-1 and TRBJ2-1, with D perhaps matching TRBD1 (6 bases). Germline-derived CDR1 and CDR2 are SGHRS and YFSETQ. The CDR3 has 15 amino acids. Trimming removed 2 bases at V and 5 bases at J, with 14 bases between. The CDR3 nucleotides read TGCGCCAGCAGCTTAAGGCCCCAGGGGAACAATGAGCAGTTCTTC. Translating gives CASSLRPQGNNEQFF.

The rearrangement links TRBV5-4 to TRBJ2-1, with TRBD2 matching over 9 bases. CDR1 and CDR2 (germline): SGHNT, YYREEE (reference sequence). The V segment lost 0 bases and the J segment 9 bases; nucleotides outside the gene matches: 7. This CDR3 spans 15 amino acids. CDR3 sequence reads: CASSLVGGRAGEQFF. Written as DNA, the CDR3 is TGTGCCAGCAGCTTGGTTGGCGGGAGGGCCGGTGAGCAGTTCTTC.

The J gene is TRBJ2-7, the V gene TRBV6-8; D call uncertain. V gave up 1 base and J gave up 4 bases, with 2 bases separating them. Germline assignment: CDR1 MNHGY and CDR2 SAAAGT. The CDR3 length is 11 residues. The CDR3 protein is CASSYFYEQYF. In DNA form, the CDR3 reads TGTGCCAGCAGTTACTTTTACGAGCAGTACTTC.

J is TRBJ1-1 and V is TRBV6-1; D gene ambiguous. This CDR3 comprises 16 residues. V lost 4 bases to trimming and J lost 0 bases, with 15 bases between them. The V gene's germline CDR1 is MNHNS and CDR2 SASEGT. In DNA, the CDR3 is TGTGCCAGCAGTGCTTCCACGGGATGGATGAACACTGAAGCTTTCTTT. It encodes CASSASTGWMNTEAFF.

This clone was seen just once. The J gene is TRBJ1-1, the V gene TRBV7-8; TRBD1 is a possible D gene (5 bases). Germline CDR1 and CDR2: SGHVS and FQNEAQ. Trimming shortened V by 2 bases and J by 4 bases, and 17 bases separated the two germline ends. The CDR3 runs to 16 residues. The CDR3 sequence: CASSLNSGTVGTEAFF. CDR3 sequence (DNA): TGTGCCAGCAGCTTAAACTCAGGGACGGTGGGCACTGAAGCTTTCTTT.

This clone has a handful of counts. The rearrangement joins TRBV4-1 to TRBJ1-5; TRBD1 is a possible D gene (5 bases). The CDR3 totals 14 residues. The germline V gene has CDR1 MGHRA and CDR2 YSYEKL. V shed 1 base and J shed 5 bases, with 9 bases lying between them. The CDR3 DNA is TGCGCCAGCAGCCAAGTGGGGGTATATCAGCCCCAGCATTTT. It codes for CASSQVGVYQPQHF.

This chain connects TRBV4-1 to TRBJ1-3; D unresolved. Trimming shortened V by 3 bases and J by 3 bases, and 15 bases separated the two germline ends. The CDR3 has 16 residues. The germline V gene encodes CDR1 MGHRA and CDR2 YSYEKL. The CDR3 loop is CASSHLGRAYGNTIYF. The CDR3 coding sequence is TGCGCCAGCAGCCACCTCGGTAGGGCCTATGGAAACACCATATATTTT.

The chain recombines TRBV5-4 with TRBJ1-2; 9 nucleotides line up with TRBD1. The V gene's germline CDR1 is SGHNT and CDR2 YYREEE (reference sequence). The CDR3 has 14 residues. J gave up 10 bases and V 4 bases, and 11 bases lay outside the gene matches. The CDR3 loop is CASSPGQGGSLYTF. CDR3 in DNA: TGTGCCAGCAGCCCGGGACAGGGAGGCTCTCTCTACACCTTC.

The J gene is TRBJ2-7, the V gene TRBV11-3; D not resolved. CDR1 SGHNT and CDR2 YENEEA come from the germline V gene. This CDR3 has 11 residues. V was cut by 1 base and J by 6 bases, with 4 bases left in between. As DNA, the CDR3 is TGTGCCAGCAGCTTAGGCACCGAGCAGTACTTC. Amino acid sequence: CASSLGTEQYF. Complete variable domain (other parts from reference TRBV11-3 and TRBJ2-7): EAGVVQSPRYKIIEKKQPVAFWCNPISGHNTLYWYLQNLGQGPELLIRYENEEAVDDSQLPKDRFSAERLKGVDSTLKIQPAELGDSAVYLCASSLGTEQYFGPGTRLTVT.

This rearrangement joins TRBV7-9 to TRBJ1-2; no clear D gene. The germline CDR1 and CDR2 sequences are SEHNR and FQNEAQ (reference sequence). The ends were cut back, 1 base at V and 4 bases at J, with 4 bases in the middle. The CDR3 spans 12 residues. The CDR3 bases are TGTGCCAGCAGCTTAGACTTCTATGGCTACACCTTC. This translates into CASSLDFYGYTF.

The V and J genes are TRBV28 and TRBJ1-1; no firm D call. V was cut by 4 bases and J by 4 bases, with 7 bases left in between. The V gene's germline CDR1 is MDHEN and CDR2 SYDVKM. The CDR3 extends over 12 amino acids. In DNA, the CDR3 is TGTGCCAGCAGTTATAGAGTCACTGAAGCTTTCTTT. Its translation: CASSYRVTEAFF. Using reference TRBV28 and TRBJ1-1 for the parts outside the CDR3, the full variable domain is DVKVTQSSRYLVKRTGEKVFLECVQDMDHENMFWYRQDPGLGLRLIYFSYDVKMKEKGDIPEGYSVSREKKERFSLILESASTNQTSMYLCASSYRVTEAFFGQGTRLTVV.

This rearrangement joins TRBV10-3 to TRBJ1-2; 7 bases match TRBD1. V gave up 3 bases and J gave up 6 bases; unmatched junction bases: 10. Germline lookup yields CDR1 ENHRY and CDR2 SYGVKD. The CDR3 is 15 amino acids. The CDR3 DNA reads TGTGCCATCAGTGAAAAGATAGGGGGCTTGGATGGCTACACCTTC. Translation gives CAISEKIGGLDGYTF.

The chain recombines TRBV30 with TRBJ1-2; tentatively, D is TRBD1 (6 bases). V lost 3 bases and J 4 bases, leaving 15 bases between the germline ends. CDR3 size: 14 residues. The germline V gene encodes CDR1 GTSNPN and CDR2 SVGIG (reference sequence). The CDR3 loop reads CAWRRGTLSYGYTF. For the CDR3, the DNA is TGTGCCTGGAGGAGGGGGACTCTCAGCTATGGCTACACCTTC. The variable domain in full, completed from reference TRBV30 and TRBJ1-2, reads SQTIHQWPATLVQPVGSPLSLECTVEGTSNPNLYWYRQAAGRGLQLLFYSVGIGQISSEVPQNLSASRPQDRQFILSSKKLLLSDSGFYLCAWRRGTLSYGYTFGSGTRLTVV.

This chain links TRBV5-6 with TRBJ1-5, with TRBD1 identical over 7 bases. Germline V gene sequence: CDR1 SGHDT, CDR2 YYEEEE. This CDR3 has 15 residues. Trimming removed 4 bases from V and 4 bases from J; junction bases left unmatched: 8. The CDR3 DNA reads TGTGCCAGCAGCAGGGGGCAAGGCGTAAATCAGCCCCAGCATTTT. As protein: CASSRGQGVNQPQHF.